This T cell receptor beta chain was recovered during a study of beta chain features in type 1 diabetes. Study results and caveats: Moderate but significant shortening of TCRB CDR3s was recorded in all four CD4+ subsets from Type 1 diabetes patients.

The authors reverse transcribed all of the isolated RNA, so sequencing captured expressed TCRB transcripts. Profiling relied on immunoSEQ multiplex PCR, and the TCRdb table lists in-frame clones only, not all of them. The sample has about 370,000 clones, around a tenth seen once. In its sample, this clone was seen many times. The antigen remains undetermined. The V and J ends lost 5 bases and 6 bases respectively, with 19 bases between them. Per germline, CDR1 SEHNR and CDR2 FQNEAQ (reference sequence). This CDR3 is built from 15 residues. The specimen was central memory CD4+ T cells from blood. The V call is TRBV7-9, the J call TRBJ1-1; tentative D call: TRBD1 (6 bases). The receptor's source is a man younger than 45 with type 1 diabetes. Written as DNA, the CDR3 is TGTGCCAGCAGCCGCGGGGCCGGGGAGGGGGCTGAAGCTTTCTTT. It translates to CASSRGAGEGAEAFF.